This T cell receptor (beta chain) was obtained from a study of CXCR3-negative and CXCR3-positive naive CD8 T cells. On the study more broadly: Every library held about 1.5 +/- 0.3 million TRB reads, and the total came to approximately 140 million.

UMI-labeled 5' RACE TRB cDNA libraries were prepared from the cells. After re-calling the 5' RACE reads, TCRdb lists one entry per CDR3 protein, DNA absent. This repertoire comprises about 23,000 distinct CDR3 sequences; its ten largest clones make up roughly 20%. A word on this clonotype: Its antigen is currently unknown.

Study results and caveats: Naive CXCR3-negative cells resembled naive CXCR3-positive cells in TRBV-TRBJ usage; memory cells differed. After cryopreservation, expression of CXCR3 was partially reduced, and most assays were run with fresh PBMCs. With surface CD5 comparable between naive subsets, TCR strength was estimated using properties derived from the TRB CDR3.

Germline V gene lookup returns CDR1 MNHEY and CDR2 SVGEGT. This CDR3 has 15 residues. Source material: memory CD8+ T cells from blood. The V call is TRBV6-2 or TRBV6-3, the J call TRBJ2-7; TCRdb proposes TRBD2, but this gene call is untestable without DNA. This TCR came from a human donor in good health. Some clones in this sample may be carry-over from other donors' samples. The CDR3 is CASSWGLATLYEQYF.